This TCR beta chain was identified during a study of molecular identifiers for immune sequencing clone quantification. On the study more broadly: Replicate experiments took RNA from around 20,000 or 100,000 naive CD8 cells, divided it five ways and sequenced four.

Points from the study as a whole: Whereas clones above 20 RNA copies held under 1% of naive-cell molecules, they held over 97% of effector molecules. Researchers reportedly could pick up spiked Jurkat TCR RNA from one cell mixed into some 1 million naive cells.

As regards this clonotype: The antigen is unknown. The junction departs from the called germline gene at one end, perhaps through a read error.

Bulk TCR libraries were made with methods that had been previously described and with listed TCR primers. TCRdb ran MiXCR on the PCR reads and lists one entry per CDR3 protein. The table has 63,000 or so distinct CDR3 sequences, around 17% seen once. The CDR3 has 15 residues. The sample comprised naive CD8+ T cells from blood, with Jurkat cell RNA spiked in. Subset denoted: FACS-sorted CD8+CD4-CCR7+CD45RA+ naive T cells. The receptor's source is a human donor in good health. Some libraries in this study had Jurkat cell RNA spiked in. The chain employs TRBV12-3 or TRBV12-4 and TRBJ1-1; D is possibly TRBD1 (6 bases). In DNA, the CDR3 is TGTGCCAGCAGTTGGATGGGGGGCACAAAGACTGTAGCTTTCTTT. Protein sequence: CASSWMGGTKTVAFF.